Below, 29 T cell receptor beta chains from the same sample are listed, as sequenced in a study of regulatory T cells in long-lasting Graves disease. Construction of the TCR beta libraries employed iRepertoire HTBI primers in conjunction with Arm-PCR of CDR3 regions. TCRdb recomputed calls from the multiplex PCR reads with MiXCR, one row per CDR3 protein. The table records about 420,000 distinct CDR3 sequences, about 17% of them present only once. Time point here: newly diagnosed GD, antithyroid drugs for less than 3 months. Making the TCR library involved RNA that had been extracted from PBMCs. This sample also appeared in a second study, on T cells in Graves' hyperthyroidism and ophthalmopathy.

Sequencing used peripheral blood mononuclear cells (PBMCs), obtained at new diagnosis, from a patient treated with antithyroid drugs. These receptor sequences come from a woman between 18 and 30 years old with Graves disease.

This clonotype was observed many times. CDR3 region: CASSQVGAYYGYTF. The CDR3 region has the DNA TGTGCCAGCAGCCAAGTGGGGGCGTACTATGGCTACACCTTC. The chain combines TRBV3-1 with TRBJ1-2; D possibly corresponds to TRBD1 (6 bases). The V gene lost 1 base and the J gene lost 3 bases, with 9 bases spanning the gap. The CDR3 sequence is 14 residues long. Germline V gene lookup returns CDR1 LGHDT and CDR2 YNNKEL (reference sequence).

At least ten counts were recorded for this clonotype. The chain uses TRBV11-3 and TRBJ2-1; 10 bases are a match to TRBD2. In germline, CDR1 is SGHNT, CDR2 YENEEA. J gave up 3 bases and V 5 bases, and 7 bases lay outside the gene matches. This CDR3 is built from 16 residues. DNA of the CDR3: TGTGCCAGCAGCCCCCGGACTAGCGGCCTCTACAATGAGCAGTTCTTC. Amino acid sequence: CASSPRTSGLYNEQFF.

The sample holds many counts of this clonotype. The CDR3 region is CSAPDGGRGGTEAFF. DNA for the CDR3: TGCAGTGCTCCTGATGGGGGCAGGGGCGGCACTGAAGCTTTCTTT. This chain uses TRBV20-1 with TRBJ1-1; the D gene is possibly TRBD1 (6 bases). Trimming pared 5 bases from V and 4 bases from J, leaving 20 bases between. Per germline, CDR1 DFQATT and CDR2 SNEGSKA (reference sequence). This CDR3 has 15 residues.

As for this clonotype: A far larger clone is one base from this, pointing to a likely read error. V is TRBV28 and J is TRBJ2-5; 12 positions agree with TRBD1. The assigned J gene may be wrong: the sequence end matches TRBJ2-1 better. Looked up from germline, CDR1 is MDHEN and CDR2 is SYDVKM. The CDR3 loop spans 15 amino acids. The CDR3 DNA reads TGTGCCAGCAGTTTGTTCGGGACAGGGGGCAACGAGCAGTTCTTC. Translating gives CASSLFGTGGNEQFF.

This clonotype came up a few times. The rearrangement uses TRBV7-9 and TRBJ2-3, with TRBD2 identical over 13 bases. Losses at the gene ends were 5 bases for V and 0 bases for J; bases not matched to a gene: 5. This CDR3 is 17 amino acids long. Germline loops: CDR1 SEHNR, CDR2 FQNEAQ (reference sequence). CDR3: CASSRTSGGTSTDTQYF. The CDR3, as DNA: TGTGCCAGCAGCCGGACTAGCGGGGGTACTAGCACAGATACGCAGTATTTT.

The chain carries TRBV6-5 and TRBJ2-1, with TRBD2 as a possible D gene (6 bases). This CDR3 contains 14 residues. The V and J ends lost 2 bases and 7 bases respectively, with 12 bases between them. Per the germline V gene, CDR1 is MNHEY and CDR2 is SVGAGI. The CDR3 region has the DNA TGTGCCAGCAGTTACGGGCTAGCGACTAATGAGCAGTTCTTC. It codes for CASSYGLATNEQFF.

Ten or more counts support this clonotype. The rearrangement links TRBV6-6 to TRBJ2-3; D is undetermined. The V end was cut by 0 bases, the J end by 0 bases, with 7 bases between. Germline CDR1 is MNHNY and CDR2 is SVGAGI (reference sequence). This CDR3 has 15 amino acids. The CDR3 here is CASSYSRISTDTQYF. In DNA, the CDR3 is TGTGCCAGCAGTTACTCGAGGATTAGCACAGATACGCAGTATTTT.

The V gene is TRBV19, the J gene TRBJ2-1; no definite D call. Germline V gene data show CDR1 as LNHDA and CDR2 as SQIVND (reference sequence). The CDR3 covers 14 residues. V dropped 6 bases and J dropped 2 bases, with 11 bases sitting between them. The CDR3 spells CASREPSTYNEQFF. The CDR3 DNA is TGTGCCAGTAGGGAGCCGAGCACCTACAATGAGCAGTTCTTC.

This clonotype was counted many times. The chain couples TRBV6-1 to TRBJ2-1; D may be TRBD1 (5 bases). There are 15 residues in the CDR3. Germline values: CDR1 MNHNS, CDR2 SASEGT. Trimming took 10 bases from V and 10 from J, leaving 26 bases between them. CDR3 coding DNA: TGTGCCATGTCCGGCAGGGAAACCCAAGACATGGAGCAGTTCTTC. Its protein is CAMSGRETQDMEQFF.

This clonotype has a count of ten or more. The V call is TRBV27, the J call TRBJ2-3; TRBD1 aligns across 7 bases. From germline, CDR1 is MNHEY and CDR2 SMNVEV (reference sequence). The CDR3 is 16 residues long. J was trimmed by 0 bases and V by 6 bases; bases with no gene match: 9. In DNA, the CDR3 is TGTGCCAGCAGCCGCCGACAGGGAACTAGCACAGATACGCAGTATTTT. It encodes CASSRRQGTSTDTQYF.

This clonotype occurred many times. The genes are TRBV12-3 or TRBV12-4 and TRBJ1-2; 7 bases align to TRBD1. This CDR3 contains 14 residues. V lost 5 bases, J lost 8 bases, and 11 bases stayed unmatched. The CDR3 spells CASSPRATGSGYTF. CDR3 bases: TGTGCCAGCAGTCCACGAGCGACAGGGTCCGGCTACACCTTC.

This clonotype has a count of ten or more. The rearrangement links TRBV6-1 to TRBJ1-3, with a possible D match to TRBD1 (5 bases). Per germline, CDR1 MNHNS and CDR2 SASEGT. The CDR3 is 14 residues long. Trimming left V 7 bases short and J 2 bases short, with 12 bases between. The CDR3 sequence: CASKKGTAGNTIYF. Here the CDR3 DNA reads TGTGCCAGCAAGAAGGGGACGGCTGGAAACACCATATATTTT.

This clonotype was detected only a few times. The gene calls are TRBV20-1 and TRBJ2-5; a weak D match, TRBD1 (5 bases). In germline, CDR1 is DFQATT, CDR2 SNEGSKA (reference sequence). This CDR3 region has 14 residues. Trimming left V 3 bases short and J 3 bases short, with 14 bases between. This CDR3 reads CSARPLGAEETQYF. The CDR3 nucleotides read TGCAGTGCTAGGCCTTTAGGGGCGGAAGAGACCCAGTACTTC.

This clonotype has a count of ten or more. The rearrangement joins TRBV28 to TRBJ2-1, with TRBD1 identical over 12 bases. The CDR3 sequence is 15 residues long. The junction had 6 bases not matched to a gene; V was cut back by 5 bases and J by 7 bases. Per germline, CDR1 MDHEN and CDR2 SYDVKM. CDR3 sequence: CASSLGQGAQNEQFF. CDR3 nucleotides: TGTGCCAGCAGTCTGGGACAGGGGGCGCAGAATGAGCAGTTCTTC.

This clonotype was recorded once. The junction shows a germline mismatch at one end, possibly a read error. V usage is TRBV20-1 and J usage is TRBJ1-1; unclear D gene. Germline lookup yields CDR1 DFQATT and CDR2 SNEGSKA (reference sequence). This CDR3 is built from 14 residues. The CDR3 region has the DNA TGCAGTGCTAGAGATCTGGTAATGAACACTGGAGCTTTCTTT. Its protein is CSARDLVMNTGAFF.

This clonotype was seen at least ten times. The V gene is TRBV27, the J gene TRBJ1-1; D call uncertain. Germline CDR1 and CDR2: MNHEY and SMNVEV (reference sequence). The germline V and J ends were trimmed by 4 bases and 1 base, with 10 bases remaining between them. This CDR3 is built from 14 residues. CDR3 region: CASSSPEGNTEAFF. In DNA, the CDR3 is TGTGCCAGCAGTTCCCCAGAAGGGAACACTGAAGCTTTCTTT.

The chain joins TRBV28 to TRBJ2-2, with D perhaps TRBD2 (6 bases). The ends were cut back, 5 bases at V and 6 bases at J, with 13 bases in the middle. This CDR3 comprises 14 residues. Germline V gene lookup returns CDR1 MDHEN and CDR2 SYDVKM. DNA for the CDR3: TGTGCCAGCAGTCTTTTAGGAGGGTCCGGGGAGCTGTTTTTT. It specifies CASSLLGGSGELFF.

The V call is TRBV5-1, the J call TRBJ2-5, with 9 bases that match TRBD1. The germline V gene has CDR1 SGHRS and CDR2 YFSETQ. The CDR3 has 20 residues. J lost 3 bases, V lost 2 bases, and 20 bases had no gene match. For the CDR3, the DNA is TGCGCCAGCAGCTTAAGCTGGGACAGGGAGGTTTCTTTGAGAAAAGAGACCCAGTACTTC. Protein product: CASSLSWDREVSLRKETQYF.

This clonotype occurred a few times. The rearrangement links TRBV20-1 to TRBJ1-2; 7 bases are a match to TRBD1. Trimming cost V 1 base and J 3 bases; bases outside gene matches: 8. CDR3 size: 15 residues. Germline V gene sequence: CDR1 DFQATT, CDR2 SNEGSKA (reference sequence). CDR3 coding DNA: TGCAGTGCTAGAGCTCCAGACAGGGATCACTATGGCTACACCTTC. Protein product: CSARAPDRDHYGYTF.

This clonotype appeared many times. V gene TRBV24-1 combines with J gene TRBJ2-1; D gene unclear. CDR1 and CDR2 (germline): KGHDR, SFDVKD. This CDR3 region has 15 residues. V was cut by 5 bases and J by 0 bases, with 10 bases left in between. The CDR3 reads CATSAPSPSYNEQFF. The CDR3 DNA reads TGTGCCACCAGTGCGCCGTCCCCCTCCTACAATGAGCAGTTCTTC.

This chain links TRBV15 with TRBJ2-5, with TRBD2 matching 12 bases. This CDR3 has 16 amino acids. With 1 base clipped from V and 5 bases from J, the junction kept 5 bases outside the gene matches. Germline CDR1 and CDR2: LNHNV and YYDKDF (reference sequence). CDR3 DNA sequence: TGTGCCACCAGCAGAGGACTAGCGGGAGCGGGGGAGACCCAGTACTTC. Its protein product is CATSRGLAGAGETQYF.

There are a few counts of this clonotype. The gene calls are TRBV19 and TRBJ2-1; TRBD2 agrees at 8 bases. Germline V gives CDR1 LNHDA, CDR2 SQIVND (reference sequence). The V and J ends lost 7 bases and 2 bases, in that order; junction bases with no gene match: 4. This CDR3 region has 14 residues. CDR3 sequence (DNA): TGTGCCAGTACCGATAGCGGGACCTACAATGAGCAGTTCTTC. It is translated as CASTDSGTYNEQFF.

This clonotype was seen a handful of times. The chain uses TRBV18 and TRBJ2-5; either TRBD1 or TRBD2 may fit D (6 bases each). CDR1 and CDR2 from the germline V gene are KGHSH and LQKENI. The CDR3 spans 16 residues. V was trimmed by 4 bases and J by 2 bases, leaving 17 bases between them. CDR3 loop: CASSQFRGGGQETQYF. Here the CDR3 DNA reads TGTGCCAGCTCACAATTCAGGGGAGGAGGGCAAGAGACCCAGTACTTC. Drawing the rest from reference TRBV18 and TRBJ2-5, the complete variable domain is NAGVMQNPRHLVRRRGQEARLRCSPMKGHSHVYWYRQLPEEGLKFMVYLQKENIIDESGMPKERFSAEFPKEGPSILRIQQVVRGDSAAYFCASSQFRGGGQETQYFGPGTRLLVL.

This clonotype was counted many times. The chain joins TRBV2 to TRBJ2-1; 15 bases are a match to TRBD2. Germline lookup yields CDR1 SNHLY and CDR2 FYNNEI. The CDR3 totals 14 residues. After removal of 9 bases from V and 8 bases from J, the junction contained 5 bases not matched to a gene. The CDR3 loop reads CASTGLAGGHEQFF. CDR3 nucleotide sequence: TGTGCCAGTACGGGACTAGCGGGAGGTCATGAGCAGTTCTTC.

This clonotype showed up many times. This sequence joins TRBV2 and TRBJ2-7, with 7 bases identical to TRBD1. Trimming took 1 base from V and 3 from J; bases not matched to a gene: 9. CDR3 length: 16 residues. The germline V gene has CDR1 SNHLY and CDR2 FYNNEI. This CDR3 is CASSEGGRGFIYEQYF. CDR3 nucleotides: TGTGCCAGCAGTGAAGGGGGCAGGGGGTTCATCTACGAGCAGTACTTC. Full variable domain (outside the CDR3, taken from reference TRBV2 and TRBJ2-7): EPEVTQTPSHQVTQMGQEVILRCVPISNHLYFYWYRQILGQKVEFLVSFYNNEISEKSEIFDDQFSVERPDGSNFTLKIRSTKLEDSAMYFCASSEGGRGFIYEQYFGPGTRLTVT.

The V and J genes are TRBV6-1 and TRBJ1-6, with a tentative D call TRBD1 (6 bases). Trimming shortened V by 7 bases and J by 4 bases, and 14 bases separated the two germline ends. The CDR3 covers 15 residues. Germline V gene lookup returns CDR1 MNHNS and CDR2 SASEGT. CDR3 region: CASNPGRGYNSPLHF. The CDR3 DNA reads as TGTGCCAGCAATCCCGGCAGGGGATATAATTCACCCCTCCACTTT.

About this clonotype itself: A much more abundant neighbour one base away suggests this may be a read error. The chain carries TRBV5-1 and TRBJ2-3; D not certain. V was shortened by 4 bases and J by 2 bases, with 14 bases between the two germline ends. The CDR3 sequence is 15 residues long. Germline CDR1 SGHRS, CDR2 YFSETQ. This CDR3 reads CASSENYFSTDTQYF. DNA for the CDR3: TGCGCCAGCAGCGAAAACTACTTCTCCACAGATACGCAGTATTTT.

The genes are TRBV29-1 and TRBJ2-7; 7 bases fit TRBD1. Looked up from germline, CDR1 is SQVTM and CDR2 is ANQGSEA. J was trimmed by 3 bases and V by 4 bases; bases with no gene match: 3. CDR3 length: 12 amino acids. DNA for the CDR3: TGCAGCGTTGGTCCAGGGGGCTACGAGCAGTACTTC. Amino acids: CSVGPGGYEQYF.

The table lists this clonotype with many counts. The chain uses TRBV6-2 or TRBV6-3 and TRBJ2-1; perhaps D is TRBD1 or TRBD2 (5 bases each). Per germline, CDR1 MNHEY and CDR2 SVGEGT. V lost 7 bases to trimming and J lost 6 bases, with 25 bases between them. The CDR3 consists of 17 residues. The CDR3 protein is CASTPGISRGRSNEQFF. CDR3 sequence (DNA): TGTGCCAGCACCCCAGGGATATCCCGCGGGCGAAGCAATGAGCAGTTCTTC.